This T cell receptor beta chain was recovered during a study of CD8 T cells in ankylosing spondylitis. Using quantitative 5'-RACE with molecular barcodes, the authors made TCR beta libraries. From the 5' RACE reads, TCRdb called clonotypes with MiXCR, one entry per CDR3 protein. The sample holds a few hundred thousand distinct CDR3 sequences; under 25% are singletons and the top ten take roughly 3.4%. General study results and limits: Reports of some motif variants in reactive arthritis synovial fluid and blood predate this one. Matched ankylosing spondylitis synovial fluid reportedly showed significant enrichment of disease-linked clones.

There are 15 residues in the CDR3. J gave up 2 bases and V 2 bases, and 3 bases lay outside the gene matches. Germline loops: CDR1 SGDLS, CDR2 YYNGEE. Points on this clonotype: The antigen remains undetermined.

J is TRBJ2-1 and V is TRBV9, with 8 bases identical to TRBD1. The sequence was collected from a female donor with ankylosing spondylitis or in good health (not recorded which). What was sequenced was blood, either unsorted or a sorted T cell fraction (not recorded which). The CDR3: CASSVKTGAYNEQFF. Here the CDR3 DNA reads TGTGCCAGCAGCGTTAAGACAGGGGCCTACAATGAGCAGTTCTTC.